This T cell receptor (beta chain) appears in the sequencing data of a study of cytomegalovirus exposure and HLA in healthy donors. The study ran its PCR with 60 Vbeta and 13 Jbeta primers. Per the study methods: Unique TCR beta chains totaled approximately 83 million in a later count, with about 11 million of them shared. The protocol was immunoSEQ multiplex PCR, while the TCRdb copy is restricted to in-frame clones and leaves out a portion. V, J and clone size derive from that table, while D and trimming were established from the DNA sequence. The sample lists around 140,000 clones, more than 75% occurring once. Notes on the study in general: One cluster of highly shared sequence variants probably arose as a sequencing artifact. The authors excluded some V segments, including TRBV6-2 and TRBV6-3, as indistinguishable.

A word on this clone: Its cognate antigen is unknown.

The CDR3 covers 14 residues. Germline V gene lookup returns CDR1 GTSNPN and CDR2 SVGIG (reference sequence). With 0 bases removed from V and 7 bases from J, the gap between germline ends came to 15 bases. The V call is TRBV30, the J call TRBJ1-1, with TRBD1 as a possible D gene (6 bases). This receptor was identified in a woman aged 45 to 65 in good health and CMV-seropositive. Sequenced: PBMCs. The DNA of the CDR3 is TGTGCCTGGAGTGTACTGGGACAAAGCGTTGAAGCTTTCTTT. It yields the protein CAWSVLGQSVEAFF.